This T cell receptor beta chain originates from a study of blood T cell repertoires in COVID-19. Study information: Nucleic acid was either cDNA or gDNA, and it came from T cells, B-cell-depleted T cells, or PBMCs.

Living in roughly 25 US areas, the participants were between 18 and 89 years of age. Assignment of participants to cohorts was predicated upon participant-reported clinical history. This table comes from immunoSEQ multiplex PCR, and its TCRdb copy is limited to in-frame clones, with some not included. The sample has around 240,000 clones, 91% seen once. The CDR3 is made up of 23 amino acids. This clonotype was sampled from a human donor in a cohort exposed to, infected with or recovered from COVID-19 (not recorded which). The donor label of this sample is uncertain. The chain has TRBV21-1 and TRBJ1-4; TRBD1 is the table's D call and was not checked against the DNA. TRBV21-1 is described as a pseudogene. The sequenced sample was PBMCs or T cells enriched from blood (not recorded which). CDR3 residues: CASSNKSRGLVRPWIATNEKLFF. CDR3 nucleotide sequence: TGTGCCAGCAGCAATAAATCCAGGGGGCTTGTTCGTCCCTGGATTGCAACTAATGAAAAACTGTTTTTT.